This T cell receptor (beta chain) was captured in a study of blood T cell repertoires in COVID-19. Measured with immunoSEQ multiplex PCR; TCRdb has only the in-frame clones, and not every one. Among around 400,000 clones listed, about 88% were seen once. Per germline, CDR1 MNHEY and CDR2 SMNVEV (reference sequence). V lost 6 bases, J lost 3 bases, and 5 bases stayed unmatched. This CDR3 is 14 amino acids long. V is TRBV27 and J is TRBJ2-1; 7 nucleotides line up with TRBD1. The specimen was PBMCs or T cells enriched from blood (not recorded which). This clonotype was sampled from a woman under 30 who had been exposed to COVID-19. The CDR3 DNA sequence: TGTGCCAGCAGGAGGGACAGTTTCTACAATGAGCAGTTCTTC. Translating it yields CASRRDSFYNEQFF.